What follows is one TCR beta chain and its context. The sample originates from a study of blood T cell repertoires in COVID-19. At the level of the study: In each case, the material was cDNA or gDNA derived from T cells, B-cell-depleted T cells, or PBMCs.

Germline V gives CDR1 LNHDA, CDR2 SQIVND (reference sequence). This CDR3 is built from 13 residues. V gave up 6 bases and J gave up 7 bases; unmatched junction bases: 8. Original methodology: Reference gene primer amplification gave estimated nucleated cell counts. Sequenced by immunoSEQ multiplex PCR; TCRdb stores in-frame clones only, minus some. That table furnishes V, J and clone size, whereas the DNA furnished D and trimming. Altogether 450,000 to 500,000 clones are present, roughly nine tenths being singletons, with the ten largest covering roughly 8%. This chain links TRBV19 with TRBJ1-2; 7 nucleotides agree with TRBD1. Sequencing used PBMCs or T cells enriched from blood (not recorded which). This clonotype originated in a woman in her fifties or sixties who had recovered from COVID-19. CDR3 bases: TGTGCCAGTAGCCGGGACAGAGCGTCTGGCTACACCTTC. Its protein product is CASSRDRASGYTF.